This TCR beta chain is from a study of regulatory T cells in long-lasting Graves disease. Findings and limits, study-wide: Persistent Graves' cases showed lower TCR diversity than newly diagnosed cases. Having few samples may have compromised the accuracy. New patients shared fewer public clonotypes (around 980) than persistent patients did (roughly 2,600).

The time point denotes: persistent/refractory GD, antithyroid drugs over 5 years with positive TRAb. Construction of the TCR library relied on RNA isolated from PBMCs. Libraries of TCR beta came from iRepertoire HTBI primers plus Arm-PCR of CDR3 regions. In TCRdb, the multiplex PCR reads were re-called with MiXCR into one record per CDR3 protein. The sample holds 700,000 or so distinct CDR3 sequences, about 32% seen once. Turning to this clonotype: No antigen is known for it.

V was trimmed by 2 bases and J by 7 bases, leaving 8 bases between them. Germline CDR1 is LGHDT and CDR2 is YNNKEL (reference sequence). The CDR3 consists of 12 residues. The specimen comprised peripheral blood mononuclear cells (PBMCs), sampled when the disease was refractory, from a patient treated with antithyroid drugs. The rearrangement joins TRBV3-1 to TRBJ1-2; D is uncertain. The TCR sequence derives from a female donor with Graves disease. CDR3 DNA: TGTGCCAGCAGCCAAAGCCTAGGTGGCTACACCTTC. It codes for CASSQSLGGYTF.